These T cell receptor beta chains were read from a single sample in a study of blood T cell repertoires in COVID-19. The data were produced by immunoSEQ multiplex PCR, yet TCRdb's version contains in-frame clones alone and is incomplete. The sample yields approximately 120,000 clones, approximately 85% seen once. The sequenced sample was peripheral blood. All receptors come from a man aged 30-40 years with COVID-19, enrolled during active disease. Both conserved end residues are part of each CDR3. The D gene is left open where the match is weak. Only some rows state a clone size, as once, few, many or a class for expanded clones.

J | D | size | V | DNA | CDR3
TRBJ2-5 | NA | NA | TRBV5-6 | TGTGCCAGCAGCTGGGGCCTCAGGGTACTGGAAGAGACCCAGTACTTC | CASSWGLRVLEETQYF
TRBJ1-2 | NA | NA | TRBV18 | TGTGCCAGCTCACCACGGGTGGGCGACGGCTATGGCTACACCTTC | CASSPRVGDGYGYTF
TRBJ2-5 | TRBD1 | NA | TRBV5-1 | TGCGCCAGCAGGTGGACAGGGGGACGGCAAGAGACCCAGTACTTC | CASRWTGGRQETQYF
TRBJ1-3 | NA | NA | TRBV11-3 | TGTGCCAGCAGCTTCGTACAGGGAAACACCATATATTTT | CASSFVQGNTIYF
TRBJ1-1 | NA | once | TRBV27 | TGTGCCAGCAGTTTACGTGCGGGGAACACTGAAGCTTTCTTT | CASSLRAGNTEAFF
TRBJ1-6 | TRBD1 | few | TRBV28 | TGTGCCAGCACTTCGGGACAGGGGGACTCACCCCTCCACTTT | CASTSGQGDSPLHF
TRBJ1-6 | TRBD1 | few | TRBV19 | TGTGCCAGTCGCCCCGGGACAGGCAGCTCCTATAATTCACCCCTCCACTTT | CASRPGTGSSYNSPLHF
TRBJ1-1 | NA | NA | TRBV18 | TGTGCCAGCTCACCAGCCCTACAGGGGAACACTGAAGCTTTCTTT | CASSPALQGNTEAFF
TRBJ1-1 | TRBD1 | NA | TRBV11-2 | TGTGCCAGCAGCCCGGGACAGGGGACTGAAGCTTTCTTT | CASSPGQGTEAFF
TRBJ2-3 | TRBD2 | NA | TRBV6-1 | TGTGCCAGCAGTGAAACGACTAGCAGCACAGATACGCAGTATTTT | CASSETTSSTDTQYF
TRBJ2-7 | NA | NA | TRBV4-1 | TGCGCCAGCAGCCAGGCCCTAGGCTACGAGCAGTACTTC | CASSQALGYEQYF
TRBJ2-1 | TRBD1 | NA | TRBV2 | TGTGCCAGCTCGAGCACCGGGACAGGGTTGGGCGAGCAGTTCTTC | CASSSTGTGLGEQFF
TRBJ2-4 | NA | NA | TRBV30 | TGTGCCTGGAGCCCCTTTAAATTAGCCAAAAACATTCAGTACTTC | CAWSPFKLAKNIQYF
TRBJ1-2 | NA | NA | TRBV14 | TGTGCCAGCAGCACCTTTGAACAGTCGAACTATGGCTACACCTTC | CASSTFEQSNYGYTF
TRBJ2-2 | TRBD1 | once | TRBV28 | TGTGCCAGCAGTTTTCCGTACGCCGGACAGGGGGTTACCGGGGAGCTGTTTTTT | CASSFPYAGQGVTGELFF
TRBJ2-7 | NA | NA | TRBV7-2 | TGTGCCAGCAGCTTAGTGGCCGTCGGGACCTACGAGCAGTACTTC | CASSLVAVGTYEQYF
TRBJ2-1 | TRBD2 | NA | TRBV7-3 | TGTGCCAGCAGCCCGACCCTTAGCGGGGCGAGGGGCAATGAGCAGTTCTTC | CASSPTLSGARGNEQFF
TRBJ2-1 | TRBD2 | NA | TRBV28 | TGTGCCAGCAGAGAGCTAGCGGATTACAATGAGCAGTTCTTC | CASRELADYNEQFF
TRBJ1-5 | TRBD1 | NA | TRBV28 | TGTGCCAGCAGTTTCGCCAGGGGGTTTCAGCCCCAGCATTTT | CASSFARGFQPQHF
TRBJ1-2 | NA | NA | TRBV27 | TGTGCCAGCAGTCCTTTGGCCTCTAACTATGGCTACACCTTC | CASSPLASNYGYTF
TRBJ2-2 | NA | once | TRBV28 | TGTGCCAGCACCCTTCTTGACAGAGCGAACACCGGGGAGCTGTTTTTT | CASTLLDRANTGELFF
TRBJ2-2 | NA | NA | TRBV18 | TGTGCCAGCTCACCGGAACAGCTGAAGAACACCGGGGAGCTGTTTTTT | CASSPEQLKNTGELFF